This T cell receptor beta chain was identified in a study of shared clonotypes between healthy human individuals (dated by TCRdb to about 2020). The study in broad terms: The cohort comprised a couple of women and three men aged 18 to 49 years. Per donor, leukapheresis produced somewhere between about 0.94 and 9 billion PBMCs. For each donor, CD4 naive and CD4 memory were each given three plates, CD8 naive was given two plates, and CD8 memory was given one plate. Different laboratories and diverse techniques were used to prepare libraries and sequence TCR repertoires, to increase sequencing depth and limit assay-specific biases. The study deeply sequenced blood TCR repertoires of about 5 healthy adults to estimate repertoire size and the extent of clonotype sharing between individuals.

Using the deep immunoSEQ assay, multiplex PCR amplified TCR CDR3 regions from genomic DNA. Extracted genomic DNA from each cell subset was spread evenly across all wells of several immunoSEQ 96-well plates, with each plate serving as a replicate. For sorted subsets, each replicate PCR was loaded with about 0.2 ug genomic DNA, equivalent to about 30,000 T cell genomes. Purified libraries were quantified with a Qubit 3.0 fluorometer, sized on a Bioanalyzer 2100, and re-quantified with the KAPA Library Quantification kit. Each immunoSEQ 96-well plate was sequenced on its own single-read 150-cycle Illumina NextSeq 550 flow cell. The paper's processing steps were these. Because the immunoSEQ output included only junctional sequences and no quality scores, the filtering could not be the same as the filtering used for full-length reads. Sequences were annotated with PyIR, a Python wrapper for IgBLAST v1.9, and V/J genes and CDR3 were assigned using IMGT germline references. Reads were filtered out if the reads had weak V/J assignments (E-value above 1e-6), no CDR3, stop codons, out-of-frame junctions, or ambiguous translated residues. V3J clonotypes were defined as sequences sharing an identical inferred V gene, J gene, and CDR3 amino acid sequence. Percentage overlap between repertoires was computed as shared unique clonotypes divided by the size of the smaller repertoire. RTK rarefaction, the Chao1 estimator, and Recon v2.1 estimates of unobserved clonotypes were used to assess repertoire richness. OLGA was used to compute generation probabilities for all TCRbeta clonotypes that the gDNA method yielded from a handful of donors. TCRdb stores this immuneACCESS table with in-frame sequences only. Part of the clones is absent; in the studies checked, under half of the shortfall reflects unresolved V genes, and no reason is known for the rest. V, J and clone size are those of that table, while D and trimming were read from the DNA. Within this sample are 2,500,000 or so clones, with roughly 93% of them counted one time only. In total, the top ten clones hold around 0.37% of the sample.

Here is what the overall study found, with its caveats: Only blood was sampled, and tissue TCR repertoires likely differ from those in blood. Estimated clonotype richness was generally larger for naive than for memory subsets. The small number of donors limited the genetic and exposure-history diversity represented. Pairwise subsampling led to the expectation that sequencing depth would affect the degree of clonotype sharing among donors. Higher generation probabilities were observed for clonotypes shared by all four sorted-subset donors than for non-shared clonotypes. Around 5.4% of naive CD4, roughly 3.6% of naive CD8, 2.3% of memory CD4, and 0.4% of memory CD8 clonotypes were shared across several donors. Incomplete sequencing was indicated by rarefaction of sorted-subset datasets, despite the large sequencing depth.

Points on this clone: Its antigen is not yet known. Within one base of it there is no much larger clone, and no base qualities were kept.

The donors were healthy, HIV-negative adults with no recently reported acute infections or vaccinations. All donors were Caucasian adults living in Nashville, Tennessee, USA. Magnetic negative selection was used to enrich CD4+ T cells, after which naive cells were positively selected on CD45RA and the negative fraction became the memory subset. Blood was obtained by leukapheresis, after which PBMCs were separated by Ficoll-Histopaque density gradient centrifugation and cryopreserved in liquid nitrogen vapor phase. Analytical flow cytometry was used to check the purity and quantity of each magnetically sorted T cell population. Each sorted fraction had its genomic DNA isolated and then quantified by UV absorbance on a Nanodrop 2000c. The sample taken for sequencing was naive CD4+ T cells from PBMCs. The cell subset or site label for this specimen denotes: CD45RA+ positively selected. The sequence came from a man between 18 and 35 years old in good health. Some clones in this sample may be carry-over from other donors' samples.

The CDR3 corresponds to CASSVRTGGPYGYTF. The DNA sequence is given as TGCGCCAGCAGCGTCAGGACTGGGGGACCCTATGGCTACACCTTC. The sequence links TRBV5-1 to TRBJ1-2; 5 matching bases give a weak D call of TRBD1. CDR1 and CDR2, per the germline V gene, are SGHRS and YFSETQ. Including the terminal cysteine and phenylalanine, the CDR3 comprises 15 residues. Only the CDR3 DNA stays, 45 bases, in frame from base 1. V and J are truncated by 4 bases and 4 bases respectively, leaving an intervening sequence of 17 bases.